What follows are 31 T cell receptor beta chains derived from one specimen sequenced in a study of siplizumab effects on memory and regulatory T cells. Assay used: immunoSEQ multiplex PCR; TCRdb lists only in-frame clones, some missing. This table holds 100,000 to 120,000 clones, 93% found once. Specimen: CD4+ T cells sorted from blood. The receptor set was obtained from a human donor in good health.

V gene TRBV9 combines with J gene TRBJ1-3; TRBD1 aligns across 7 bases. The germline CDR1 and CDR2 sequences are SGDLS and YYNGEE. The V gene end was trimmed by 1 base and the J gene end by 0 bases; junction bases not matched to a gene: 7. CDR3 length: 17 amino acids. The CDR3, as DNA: TGTGCCAGCAGCGTATCCGGGACAGCTTTCTCTGGAAACACCATATATTTT. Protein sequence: CASSVSGTAFSGNTIYF.

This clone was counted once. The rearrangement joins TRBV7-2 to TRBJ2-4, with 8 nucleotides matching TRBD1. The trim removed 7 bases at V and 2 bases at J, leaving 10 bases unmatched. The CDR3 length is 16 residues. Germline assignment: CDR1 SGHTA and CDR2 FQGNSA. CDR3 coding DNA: TGTGCCAGCACCCCAGGACAGGGTCACACCAAAAACATTCAGTACTTC. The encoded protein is CASTPGQGHTKNIQYF. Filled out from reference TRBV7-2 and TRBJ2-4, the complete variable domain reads GAGVSQSPSNKVTEKGKDVELRCDPISGHTALYWYRQSLGQGLEFLIYFQGNSAPDKSGLPSDRFSAERTGGSVSTLTIQRTQQEDSAVYLCASTPGQGHTKNIQYFGAGTRLSVL.

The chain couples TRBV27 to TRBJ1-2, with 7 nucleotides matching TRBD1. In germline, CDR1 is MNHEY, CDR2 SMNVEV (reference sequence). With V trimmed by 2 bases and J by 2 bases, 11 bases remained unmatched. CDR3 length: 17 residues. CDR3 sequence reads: CASSLRAGGVSNYGYTF. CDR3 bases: TGTGCCAGCAGTTTACGGGCAGGGGGGGTTTCGAACTATGGCTACACCTTC.

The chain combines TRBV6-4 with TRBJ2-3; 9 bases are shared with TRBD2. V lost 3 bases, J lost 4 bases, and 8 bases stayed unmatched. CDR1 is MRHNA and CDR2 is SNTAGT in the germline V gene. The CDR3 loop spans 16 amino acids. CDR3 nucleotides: TGTGCCAGCAGTGATTTAGCGGGAGTGGAGGCAGATACGCAGTATTTT. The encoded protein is CASSDLAGVEADTQYF.

CDR3: CASSSTGRNEQFF. CDR3 bases: TGCGCCAGCAGCTCCACAGGCCGCAATGAGCAGTTCTTC. The chain employs TRBV10-1 and TRBJ2-1, with a possible D match to TRBD1 (5 bases). This CDR3 region has 13 residues. CDR1 is WNHNN, CDR2 SYGVQD, per germline (reference sequence). Trimming cost V 6 bases and J 6 bases, with 12 bases left between them.

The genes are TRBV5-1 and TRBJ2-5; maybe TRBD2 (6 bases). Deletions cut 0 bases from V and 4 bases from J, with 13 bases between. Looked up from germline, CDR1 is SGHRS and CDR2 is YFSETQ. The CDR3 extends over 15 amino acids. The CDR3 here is CASSLGNSGLETQYF. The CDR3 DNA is TGCGCCAGCAGCTTGGGGAATAGCGGCCTAGAGACCCAGTACTTC.

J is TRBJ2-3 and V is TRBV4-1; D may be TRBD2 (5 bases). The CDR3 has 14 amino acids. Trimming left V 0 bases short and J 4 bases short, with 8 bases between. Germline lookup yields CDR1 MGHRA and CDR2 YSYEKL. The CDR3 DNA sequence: TGCGCCAGCAGCCAAGATGAGGAGGCAGATACGCAGTATTTT. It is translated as CASSQDEEADTQYF.

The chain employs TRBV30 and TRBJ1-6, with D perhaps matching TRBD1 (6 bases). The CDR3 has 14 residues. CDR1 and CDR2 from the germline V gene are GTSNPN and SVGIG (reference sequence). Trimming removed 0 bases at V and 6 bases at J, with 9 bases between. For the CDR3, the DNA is TGTGCCTGGAGTGTAACGGGGGCTAATTCACCCCTCCACTTT. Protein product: CAWSVTGANSPLHF.

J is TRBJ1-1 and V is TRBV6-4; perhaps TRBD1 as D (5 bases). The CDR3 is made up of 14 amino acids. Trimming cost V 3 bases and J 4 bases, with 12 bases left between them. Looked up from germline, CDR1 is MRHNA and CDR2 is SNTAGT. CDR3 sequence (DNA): TGTGCCAGCAGTGAAACTGGGGGAATCACTGAAGCTTTCTTT. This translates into CASSETGGITEAFF.

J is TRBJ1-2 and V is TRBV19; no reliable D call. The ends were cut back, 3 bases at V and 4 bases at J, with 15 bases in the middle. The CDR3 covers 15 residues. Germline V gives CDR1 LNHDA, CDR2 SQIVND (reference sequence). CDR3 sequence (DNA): TGTGCCAGTAGTATCCCCATCGGGAGCGGCTATGGCTACACCTTC. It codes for CASSIPIGSGYGYTF. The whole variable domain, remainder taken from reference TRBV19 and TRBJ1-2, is DGGITQSPKYLFRKEGQNVTLSCEQNLNHDAMYWYRQDPGQGLRLIYYSQIVNDFQKGDIAEGYSVSREKKESFPLTVTSAQKNPTAFYLCASSIPIGSGYGYTFGSGTRLTVV.

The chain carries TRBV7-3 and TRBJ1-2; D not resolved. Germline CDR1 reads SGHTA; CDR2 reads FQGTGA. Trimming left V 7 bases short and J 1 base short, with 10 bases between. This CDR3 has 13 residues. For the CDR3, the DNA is TGTGCCAGCACCGGTGACCGTAACTATGGCTACACCTTC. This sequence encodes CASTGDRNYGYTF.

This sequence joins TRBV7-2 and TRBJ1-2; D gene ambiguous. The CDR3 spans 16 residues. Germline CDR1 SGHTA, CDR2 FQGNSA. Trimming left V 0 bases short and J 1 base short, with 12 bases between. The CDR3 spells CASSLAWSALNYGYTF. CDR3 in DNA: TGTGCCAGCAGCTTAGCATGGTCAGCACTTAACTATGGCTACACCTTC.

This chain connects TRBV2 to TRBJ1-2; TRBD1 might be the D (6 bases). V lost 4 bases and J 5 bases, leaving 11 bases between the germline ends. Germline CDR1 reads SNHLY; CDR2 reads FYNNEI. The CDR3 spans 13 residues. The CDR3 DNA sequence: TGTGCCAGCAGTGGACAGGAGACTTATGGCTACACCTTC. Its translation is CASSGQETYGYTF.

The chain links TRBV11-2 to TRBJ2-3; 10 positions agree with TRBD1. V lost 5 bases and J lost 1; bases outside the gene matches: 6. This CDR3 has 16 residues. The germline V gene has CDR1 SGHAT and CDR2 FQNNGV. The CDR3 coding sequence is TGTGCCAGCAGCCTGTCCGGGACAGGGGGCACAGATACGCAGTATTTT. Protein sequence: CASSLSGTGGTDTQYF.

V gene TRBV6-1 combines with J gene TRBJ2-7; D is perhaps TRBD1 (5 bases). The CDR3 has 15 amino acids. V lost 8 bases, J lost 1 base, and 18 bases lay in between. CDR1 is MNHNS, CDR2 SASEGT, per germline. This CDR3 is CASGPYSGKSYEQYF. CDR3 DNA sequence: TGTGCCAGCGGTCCATACTCAGGGAAATCCTACGAGCAGTACTTC.

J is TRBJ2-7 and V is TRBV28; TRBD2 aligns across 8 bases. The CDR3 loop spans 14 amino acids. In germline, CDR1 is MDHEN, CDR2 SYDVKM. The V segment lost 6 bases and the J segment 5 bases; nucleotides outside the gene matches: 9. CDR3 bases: TGTGCCAGCAGCGGGGGGGCAGGGGTCGACGAGCAGTACTTC. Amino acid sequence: CASSGGAGVDEQYF.

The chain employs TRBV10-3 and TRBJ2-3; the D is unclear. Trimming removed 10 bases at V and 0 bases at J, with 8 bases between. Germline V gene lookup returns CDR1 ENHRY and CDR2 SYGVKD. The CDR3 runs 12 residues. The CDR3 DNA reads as TGTGCCACCGCGACTAGCACAGATACGCAGTATTTT. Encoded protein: CATATSTDTQYF.

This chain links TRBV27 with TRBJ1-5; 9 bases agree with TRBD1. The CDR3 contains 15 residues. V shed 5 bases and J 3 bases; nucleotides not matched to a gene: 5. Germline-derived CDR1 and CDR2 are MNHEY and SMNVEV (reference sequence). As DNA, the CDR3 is TGTGCCAGCAGTCCAGGACAGGGGAACAATCAGCCCCAGCATTTT. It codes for CASSPGQGNNQPQHF.

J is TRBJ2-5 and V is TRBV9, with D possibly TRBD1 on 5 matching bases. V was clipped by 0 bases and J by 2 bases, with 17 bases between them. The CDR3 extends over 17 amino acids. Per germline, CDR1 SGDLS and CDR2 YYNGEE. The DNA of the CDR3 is TGTGCCAGCAGCGTAGCTACAATGGGGCAGGGACAAGAGACCCAGTACTTC. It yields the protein CASSVATMGQGQETQYF.

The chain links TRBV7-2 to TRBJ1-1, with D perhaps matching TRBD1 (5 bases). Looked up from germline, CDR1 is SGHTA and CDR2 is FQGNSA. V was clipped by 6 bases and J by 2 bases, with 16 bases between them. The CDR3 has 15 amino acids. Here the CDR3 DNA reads TGTGCCAGCAGGGGGGAGAGCCACCGTAACACTGAAGCTTTCTTT. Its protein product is CASRGESHRNTEAFF.

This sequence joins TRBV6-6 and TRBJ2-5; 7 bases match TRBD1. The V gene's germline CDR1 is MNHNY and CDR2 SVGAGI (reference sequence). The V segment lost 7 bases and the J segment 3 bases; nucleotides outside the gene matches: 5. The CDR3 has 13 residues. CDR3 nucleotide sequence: TGTGCCAGCATCCCAACAGGGGAAGAGACCCAGTACTTC. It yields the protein CASIPTGEETQYF.

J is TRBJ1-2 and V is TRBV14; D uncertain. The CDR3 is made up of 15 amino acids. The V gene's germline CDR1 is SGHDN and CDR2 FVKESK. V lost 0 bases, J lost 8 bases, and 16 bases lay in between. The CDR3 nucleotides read TGTGCCAGCAGCCAAGATTCCGTCCGGTTCCGAGGCTACACCTTC. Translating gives CASSQDSVRFRGYTF.

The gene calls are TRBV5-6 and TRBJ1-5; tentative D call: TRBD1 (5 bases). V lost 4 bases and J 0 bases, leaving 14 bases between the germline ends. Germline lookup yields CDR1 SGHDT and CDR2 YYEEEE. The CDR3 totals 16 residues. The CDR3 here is CASSTKTVYSNQPQHF. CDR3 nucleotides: TGTGCCAGCAGCACCAAGACAGTTTATAGCAATCAGCCCCAGCATTTT.

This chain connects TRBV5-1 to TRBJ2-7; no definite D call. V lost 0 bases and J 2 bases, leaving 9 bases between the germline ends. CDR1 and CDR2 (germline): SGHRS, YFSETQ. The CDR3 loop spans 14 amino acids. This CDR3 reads CASSLGWSPYEQYF. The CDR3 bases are TGCGCCAGCAGCTTGGGGTGGAGTCCCTACGAGCAGTACTTC.

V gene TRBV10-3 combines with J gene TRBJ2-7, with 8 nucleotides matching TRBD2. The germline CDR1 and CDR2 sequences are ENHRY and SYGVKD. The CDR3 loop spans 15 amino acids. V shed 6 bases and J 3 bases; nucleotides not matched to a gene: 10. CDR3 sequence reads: CAIRTEAGDGYEQYF. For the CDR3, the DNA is TGTGCCATCAGGACAGAAGCGGGAGATGGCTACGAGCAGTACTTC.

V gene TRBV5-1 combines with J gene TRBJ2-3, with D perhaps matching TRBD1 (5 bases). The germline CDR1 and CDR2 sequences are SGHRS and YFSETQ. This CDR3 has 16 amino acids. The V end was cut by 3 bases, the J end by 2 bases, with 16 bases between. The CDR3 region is CASSSETGRPTDTQYF. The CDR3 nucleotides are TGCGCCAGCAGCTCGGAAACAGGACGACCCACAGATACGCAGTATTTT.

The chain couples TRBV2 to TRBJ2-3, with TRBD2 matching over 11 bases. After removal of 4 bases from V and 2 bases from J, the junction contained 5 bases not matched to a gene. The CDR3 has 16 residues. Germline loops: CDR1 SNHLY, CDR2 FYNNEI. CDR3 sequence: CASSGASGGYTDTQYF. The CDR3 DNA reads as TGTGCCAGCAGTGGGGCTAGCGGGGGGTACACAGATACGCAGTATTTT. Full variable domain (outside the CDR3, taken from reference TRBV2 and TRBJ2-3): EPEVTQTPSHQVTQMGQEVILRCVPISNHLYFYWYRQILGQKVEFLVSFYNNEISEKSEIFDDQFSVERPDGSNFTLKIRSTKLEDSAMYFCASSGASGGYTDTQYFGPGTRLTVL.

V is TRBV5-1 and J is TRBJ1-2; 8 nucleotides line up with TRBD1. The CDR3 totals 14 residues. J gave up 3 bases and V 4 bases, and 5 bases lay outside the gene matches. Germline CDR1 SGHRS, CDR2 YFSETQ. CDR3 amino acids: CASSPGQGYYGYTF. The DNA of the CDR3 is TGCGCCAGCAGCCCCGGACAGGGATACTATGGCTACACCTTC.

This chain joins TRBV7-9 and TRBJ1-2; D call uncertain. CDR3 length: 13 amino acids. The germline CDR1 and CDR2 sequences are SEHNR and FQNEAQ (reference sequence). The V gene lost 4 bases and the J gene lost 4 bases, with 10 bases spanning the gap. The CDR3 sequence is CASSSSGPYGYTF. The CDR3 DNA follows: TGTGCCAGCAGCTCAAGTGGACCCTATGGCTACACCTTC. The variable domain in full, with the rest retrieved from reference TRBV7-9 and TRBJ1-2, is DTGVSQNPRHKITKRGQNVTFRCDPISEHNRLYWYRQTLGQGPEFLTYFQNEAQLEKSRLLSDRFSAERPKGSFSTLEIQRTEQGDSAMYLCASSSSGPYGYTFGSGTRLTVV.

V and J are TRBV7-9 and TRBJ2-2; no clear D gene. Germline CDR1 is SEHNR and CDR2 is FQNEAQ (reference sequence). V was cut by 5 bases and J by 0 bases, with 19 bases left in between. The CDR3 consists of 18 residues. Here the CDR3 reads CASSPRLKGGANTGELFF. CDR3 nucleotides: TGTGCCAGCAGCCCCCGGCTGAAGGGTGGTGCGAACACCGGGGAGCTGTTTTTT.

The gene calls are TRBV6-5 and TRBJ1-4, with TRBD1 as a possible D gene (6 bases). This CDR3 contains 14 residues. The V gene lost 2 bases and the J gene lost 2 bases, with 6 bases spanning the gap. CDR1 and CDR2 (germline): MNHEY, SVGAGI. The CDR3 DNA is TGTGCCAGCAGTTACGGACAGACTAATGAAAAACTGTTTTTT. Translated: CASSYGQTNEKLFF.